The 20 T cell receptor beta chains presented below share a single source sample, sequenced in a study of blood T cell repertoires in COVID-19. Assay: immunoSEQ multiplex PCR; the TCRdb copy retains only in-frame clones and omits some. Of around 87,000 clones detected, about 80% appear once; the ten largest clones hold about 15%. The sample comprised peripheral blood. The receptors derive from a human donor in a cohort sampled during active COVID-19.

V is TRBV5-1 and J is TRBJ2-7, with D perhaps TRBD2 (6 bases). CDR3 size: 14 residues. V was shortened by 2 bases and J by 5 bases, with 14 bases between the two germline ends. Germline CDR1 SGHRS, CDR2 YFSETQ. Written as DNA, the CDR3 is TGCGCCAGCAGCTTTGGCGGGACGGGGAACGAGCAGTACTTC. Translation: CASSFGGTGNEQYF.

J is TRBJ2-7 and V is TRBV6-5, with 7 positions matching TRBD1. The germline V gene encodes CDR1 MNHEY and CDR2 SVGAGI. With V trimmed by 4 bases and J by 0 bases, 3 bases remained unmatched. This CDR3 is built from 14 residues. In DNA form, the CDR3 reads TGTGCCAGCAGTTCGGGACAGTACTCCTACGAGCAGTACTTC. Encoded protein: CASSSGQYSYEQYF.

The chain uses TRBV27 and TRBJ2-1; 10 bases match TRBD2. CDR3 length: 15 amino acids. With 2 bases clipped from V and 3 bases from J, the junction kept 1 base outside the gene matches. Germline CDR1 and CDR2: MNHEY and SMNVEV (reference sequence). CDR3: CASSLLAGVYNEQFF. The CDR3 nucleotides read TGTGCCAGCAGTTTACTAGCGGGAGTCTACAATGAGCAGTTCTTC.

This chain links TRBV7-8 with TRBJ1-2, with TRBD1 identical over 7 bases. J gave up 9 bases and V 4 bases, and 11 bases lay outside the gene matches. This CDR3 spans 14 amino acids. The germline V gene encodes CDR1 SGHVS and CDR2 FQNEAQ. The CDR3 sequence is CASSSRGAVSSYTF. The CDR3, as DNA: TGTGCCAGCAGCTCCAGGGGGGCCGTGTCTAGCTACACCTTC.

CDR3 protein: CASSLWTGSSYNEQFF. The CDR3 DNA is TGTGCCAGCAGTTTATGGACAGGGAGCTCCTACAATGAGCAGTTCTTC. V and J are TRBV27 and TRBJ2-1; 8 nucleotides match TRBD1. Germline V gene sequence: CDR1 MNHEY, CDR2 SMNVEV (reference sequence). The CDR3 is made up of 16 amino acids. J lost 0 bases, V lost 1 base, and 2 bases had no gene match.

The genes are TRBV2 and TRBJ1-3; a possible D gene is TRBD1 (5 bases). CDR1 and CDR2 from the germline V gene are SNHLY and FYNNEI. The germline V and J ends were trimmed by 5 bases and 0 bases, with 14 bases remaining between them. The CDR3 is 16 amino acids. The CDR3 protein is CASSTEGPISGNTIYF. For the CDR3, the DNA is TGTGCCAGCAGTACGGAGGGGCCCATCTCTGGAAACACCATATATTTT.

This chain connects TRBV2 to TRBJ1-2; possibly TRBD1 for D (6 bases). Germline V gene sequence: CDR1 SNHLY, CDR2 FYNNEI. Trimming cost V 1 base and J 8 bases, with 11 bases left between them. The CDR3 runs to 13 residues. In DNA, the CDR3 is TGTGCCAGCAGTGAAGTGGCAGGGGCCGGCTACACCTTC. Translating gives CASSEVAGAGYTF.

This clone came up once. The chain has TRBV12-3 or TRBV12-4 and TRBJ2-5; no firm D call. The length of the CDR3 is 12 residues. Trimming stripped 3 bases from V and 4 bases from J, with 6 bases between. The CDR3 loop reads CASSFSGETQYF. The CDR3 DNA follows: TGTGCCAGCAGTTTTTCAGGAGAGACCCAGTACTTC.

V usage is TRBV28 and J usage is TRBJ2-7; tentative D call: TRBD2 (5 bases). Germline lookup yields CDR1 MDHEN and CDR2 SYDVKM. V dropped 7 bases and J dropped 2 bases, with 21 bases sitting between them. The CDR3 has 16 residues. The DNA for the CDR3 is TGTGCCAGCACCCCCGGAGGTTCGGGTTCAACCTACGAGCAGTACTTC. It encodes CASTPGGSGSTYEQYF.

This sequence joins TRBV7-9 and TRBJ1-1; D is unresolved. Germline V lookup: CDR1 SEHNR, CDR2 FQNEAQ (reference sequence). With 4 bases removed from V and 0 bases from J, the gap between germline ends came to 18 bases. The CDR3 covers 17 residues. The CDR3 spells CASSSPPGSGVNTEAFF. The CDR3 DNA reads TGTGCCAGCAGCTCGCCCCCGGGATCCGGGGTGAACACTGAAGCTTTCTTT.

CDR3 residues: CASSARGNQPQHF. CDR3 nucleotide sequence: TGTGCCAGCAGTGCTCGGGGCAATCAGCCCCAGCATTTT. The J gene is TRBJ1-5, the V gene TRBV25-1, with unresolved D. Trimming took 4 bases from V and 2 from J, leaving 6 bases between them. Germline V gene lookup returns CDR1 MGHDK and CDR2 SYGVNS. The CDR3 has 13 amino acids.

The chain recombines TRBV5-1 with TRBJ2-1; 7 positions agree with TRBD2. V lost 4 bases to trimming and J lost 10 bases; unmatched junction nucleotides: 5. From germline, CDR1 is SGHRS and CDR2 YFSETQ. This CDR3 spans 12 amino acids. The CDR3 is CASSPGLREQFF. In nucleotides, the CDR3 is TGCGCCAGCAGCCCGGGACTAAGAGAGCAGTTCTTC. The full variable domain, in which reference TRBV5-1 and TRBJ2-1 provide the parts outside the CDR3, is KAGVTQTPRYLIKTRGQQVTLSCSPISGHRSVSWYQQTPGQGLQFLFEYFSETQRNKGNFPGRFSGRQFSNSRSEMNVSTLELGDSALYLCASSPGLREQFFGPGTRLTVL.

The V call is TRBV27, the J call TRBJ2-3, with TRBD2 matching 7 bases. The CDR3 has 14 residues. Germline CDR1 is MNHEY and CDR2 is SMNVEV (reference sequence). V was clipped by 8 bases and J by 4 bases; unmatched bases: 9. The CDR3 loop reads CASWREGRADTQYF. The CDR3 nucleotides read TGTGCCAGCTGGAGGGAGGGGAGGGCAGATACGCAGTATTTT.

V usage is TRBV5-5 and J usage is TRBJ1-1; D possibly corresponds to TRBD1 (5 bases). The ends were cut back, 4 bases at V and 6 bases at J, with 16 bases in the middle. Per germline, CDR1 SGHKS and CDR2 YYEKEE (reference sequence). There are 14 residues in the CDR3. The CDR3 sequence is CASSLHVDSPEAFF. The CDR3 DNA follows: TGTGCCAGCAGCCTGCACGTCGACAGTCCTGAAGCTTTCTTT.

The CDR3 spells CASRRTGLEQFF. The CDR3 nucleotides read TGTGCCAGCAGGCGGACAGGGCTGGAGCAGTTCTTC. This sequence joins TRBV2 and TRBJ2-1, with 8 bases aligning to TRBD1. V dropped 6 bases and J dropped 10; count of bases not matched to a gene: 5. The CDR3 extends over 12 amino acids. Germline CDR1 is SNHLY and CDR2 is FYNNEI.

The J gene is TRBJ2-3, the V gene TRBV28; D may be TRBD1 (6 bases). With 5 bases removed from V and 2 bases from J, the gap between germline ends came to 23 bases. CDR1 is MDHEN, CDR2 SYDVKM, per germline. CDR3 length: 18 residues. The CDR3 bases are TGTGCCAGCAGTCAATCGCAGGGGCTGGGGTCACACACAGATACGCAGTATTTT. Protein product: CASSQSQGLGSHTDTQYF.

This clone was counted a single time. The chain uses TRBV18 and TRBJ1-6, with a tentative D call TRBD1 (6 bases). Trimming stripped 3 bases from V and 0 bases from J, with 15 bases between. Germline values: CDR1 KGHSH, CDR2 LQKENI. The CDR3 covers 18 residues. The CDR3 region is CASSPYTTGSSYNSPLHF. CDR3 in DNA: TGTGCCAGCTCACCCTACACTACAGGGAGCTCCTATAATTCACCCCTCCACTTT.

This clone was counted a single time. CDR3 bases: TGCGCCAGCAGTCTTTGGTTTGGGACAGGAACCTACGAGCAGTACTTC. It yields the protein CASSLWFGTGTYEQYF. The gene calls are TRBV23-1 and TRBJ2-7; 8 nucleotides line up with TRBD1. TRBV23-1 is known as an ORF, though its function is uncertain. There are 16 residues in the CDR3. Trimming at V came to 4 bases and at J to 2 bases, leaving 10 bases not matched to a gene.

This clone came up a few times. V is TRBV7-9 and J is TRBJ2-7, with D possibly being TRBD1 (8 bases). Trimming left V 4 bases short and J 3 bases short, with 19 bases between. Germline CDR1 SEHNR, CDR2 FQNEAQ (reference sequence). The CDR3 has 16 residues. The CDR3 DNA follows: TGTGCCAGCAGCTCCTGGGGGGGGACAGGCCGCTACGAGCAGTACTTC. Protein: CASSSWGGTGRYEQYF.

The chain couples TRBV28 to TRBJ2-3; D is ambiguous. The germline gives CDR1 MDHEN, CDR2 SYDVKM. CDR3 length: 12 amino acids. V gave up 3 bases and J gave up 8 bases, with 9 bases separating them. Here the CDR3 DNA reads TGTGCCAGCAGTTTTGTCGGTTCTACGCAGTATTTT. It translates to CASSFVGSTQYF.